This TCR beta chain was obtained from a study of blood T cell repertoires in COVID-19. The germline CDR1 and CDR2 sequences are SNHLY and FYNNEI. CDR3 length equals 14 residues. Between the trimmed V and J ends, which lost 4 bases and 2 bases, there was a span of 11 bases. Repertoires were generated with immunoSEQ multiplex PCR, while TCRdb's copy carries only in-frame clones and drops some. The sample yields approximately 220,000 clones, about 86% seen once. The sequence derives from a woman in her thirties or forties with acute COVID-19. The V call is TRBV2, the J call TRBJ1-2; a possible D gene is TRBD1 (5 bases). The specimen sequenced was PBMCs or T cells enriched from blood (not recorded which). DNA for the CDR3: TGTGCCAGCAGTGCTAACAAGGGGAACTATGGCTACACCTTC. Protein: CASSANKGNYGYTF.